This T cell receptor (beta chain) is from a study of Graves' ophthalmopathy and Graves' hyperthyroidism. RNA transcripts were the source from which TCR beta CDR3 regions were amplified. After a first-round RT-PCR with HTBI primers, a second-round multiplex PCR was run. In TCRdb, the multiplex PCR reads were re-called with MiXCR into one record per CDR3 protein. Among about 25,000 distinct CDR3 sequences listed, nearly 50% were seen once. Sequencing was done on a sample of peripheral blood. This receptor was identified in an adult woman with stable Graves' hyperthyroidism.

CDR3 sequence reads: CASSVTSNQPQYF. The CDR3 bases are TGTGCCAGCAGCGTAACCAGCAATCAGCCCCAGTACTTC. The chain carries TRBV9 and TRBJ2-5; D not certain. Trimming removed 1 base from V and 9 bases from J, with 13 bases in between. Germline assignment: CDR1 SGDLS and CDR2 YYNGEE. This CDR3 has 13 residues.